This T cell receptor beta chain was profiled in a study of blood T cells in healthy people across ages. Alongside a J-beta primer mix, a sample-barcoded 5' primer served in a second PCR lasting about 7 to 12 cycles. Using its own MiXCR run on the 5' RACE reads, TCRdb lists one record per CDR3 protein. The sample consists of 1.5 million to 2 million distinct CDR3 sequences, about two fifths of them appearing once. V was cut by 4 bases and J by 0 bases, with 10 bases left in between. The CDR3 is made up of 15 amino acids. Germline-derived CDR1 and CDR2 are DFQATT and SNEGSKA (reference sequence). The material sequenced was blood. The chain has TRBV20-1 and TRBJ1-6; no clear D. The clonotype originates from a human donor in good health. DNA of the CDR3: TGCAGTGCTATCTTGATGAGCTCCTATAATTCACCCCTCCACTTT. Its translation: CSAILMSSYNSPLHF.